The TCR beta chain under discussion was sequenced for a study of beta chain features in type 1 diabetes. Study background: Patient and healthy donor groups were alike in age, gender and cell yields. Study-wide points: Researchers cautioned that cDNA sequencing could over-represent cells with high TCR expression. Type 1 diabetes patients had VDJ junctions that carried fewer insertions and more deletions.

V was pared by 4 bases and J by 2 bases, with 11 bases between. Germline CDR1 reads LGHNA; CDR2 reads YSLEER. The CDR3 covers 14 residues. Expressed TCRB transcripts were sequenced after all isolated RNA was converted to cDNA. Produced via immunoSEQ multiplex PCR; TCRdb's table is partial and in-frame only. The table has some 410,000 clones, approximately 15% seen once. Concerning this clone itself: Its matching antigen is unknown.

This clonotype was obtained from a man younger than 45 in good health. The specimen sequenced was naive CD4+ T cells from blood. This rearrangement joins TRBV4-3 to TRBJ1-1; no definite D call. Written as DNA, the CDR3 is TGCGCCAGCAGCCTCATACTGTTCAACACTGAAGCTTTCTTT. This gives the protein CASSLILFNTEAFF.